This T cell receptor (beta chain) was sequenced for a study of blood T cell repertoires in COVID-19. The wider study: Sites across the United States, Italy and Spain contributed samples from acute and convalescent COVID-19. PBMCs, B-cell-depleted T cells, or T cells were the source of the cDNA or gDNA that made up the material.

The CDR3 is made up of 18 amino acids. Germline V gene sequence: CDR1 MGHRA, CDR2 YSYEKL. V was pared by 0 bases and J by 2 bases, with 20 bases between. How the authors handled the data: Nucleated cell number was recorded as an estimate derived from reference gene primer amplification. Clones were read by immunoSEQ multiplex PCR, and TCRdb kept only the in-frame ones, dropping some. V, J and clone size are taken as reported in that table, and D and trimming were inferred from the DNA itself. The sample has about 220,000 clones, roughly 84% seen once. The sample taken for sequencing was peripheral blood. The sequence came from a woman older than 75 with acute or convalescent COVID-19. The gene calls are TRBV4-1 and TRBJ2-7; the D gene is possibly TRBD2 (5 bases). The CDR3, as DNA: TGCGCCAGCAGCCAAGATAGGCGAGGGCAGACTCTTACCTACGAGCAGTACTTC. Translating it yields CASSQDRRGQTLTYEQYF.